The 5 T cell receptor beta chains below come from one sample, sequenced in a study of early T cells in non-severe SARS-CoV-2 infection. TCRdb processed the 5' RACE reads anew with MiXCR; each CDR3 protein has one entry. The data contain tens of thousands of distinct CDR3 sequences, roughly 5.7% of them seen just once; the ten biggest clones take up 5.5% to 7%. Input material: whole blood. The receptors originated from an adult who was a healthcare worker with PCR-confirmed SARS-CoV-2 infection or an uninfected control (not recorded which).

This clonotype appeared many times. The V and J genes are TRBV3-1 and TRBJ2-7; D gene ambiguous. V lost 2 bases, J lost 2 bases, and 4 bases lay in between. The CDR3 runs to 12 residues. Germline V gene lookup returns CDR1 LGHDT and CDR2 YNNKEL (reference sequence). The CDR3 nucleotides read TGTGCCAGCAGCCAAACGGCCTACGAGCAGTACTTC. Protein sequence: CASSQTAYEQYF.

The table lists this clonotype with many counts. The chain is built from TRBV7-9 and TRBJ2-7; D is tentatively TRBD1 or TRBD2 (5 bases each). The CDR3 length is 14 residues. CDR1 is SEHNR and CDR2 is FQNEAQ in the germline V gene (reference sequence). Deletions cut 3 bases from V and 2 bases from J, with 11 bases between. In nucleotides, the CDR3 is TGTGCCAGCAGCTTCAGGGACCCTACCTACGAGCAGTACTTC. This encodes CASSFRDPTYEQYF.

This clonotype has at least ten counts. The V call is TRBV18, the J call TRBJ1-4, with D hard to call. V lost 2 bases to trimming and J lost 10 bases, with 11 bases between them. The CDR3 is 13 residues long. Germline CDR1 reads KGHSH; CDR2 reads LQKENI. The CDR3 spells CASSPAKEGKLFF. DNA for the CDR3: TGTGCCAGCTCACCAGCAAAAGAGGGAAAACTGTTTTTT.

This clonotype was detected only a few times. V gene TRBV27 combines with J gene TRBJ2-5; 11 nucleotides align to TRBD2. V shed 0 bases, J shed 4 bases, and the junction held 4 bases outside the gene matches. Germline assignment: CDR1 MNHEY and CDR2 SMNVEV (reference sequence). The CDR3 has 16 amino acids. CDR3 loop: CASSLSWGTSGETQYF. The CDR3 DNA reads as TGTGCCAGCAGTTTATCGTGGGGGACTAGCGGAGAGACCCAGTACTTC.

This chain links TRBV29-1 with TRBJ2-1; D remains ambiguous. CDR3 size: 13 residues. Germline V gene lookup returns CDR1 SQVTM and CDR2 ANQGSEA. The V gene lost 3 bases and the J gene lost 9 bases, with 15 bases spanning the gap. The CDR3 here is CSVERRFLGEQFF. In DNA, the CDR3 is TGCAGCGTTGAGCGCCGATTTCTCGGTGAGCAGTTCTTC.